One and the same sample provided the 23 T cell receptor beta chains below, sequenced in a study of blood T cell repertoires in COVID-19. The protocol was immunoSEQ multiplex PCR, while the TCRdb copy is restricted to in-frame clones and leaves out a portion. Here the sample spans over 30,000 clones, over 80% being singletons. The sample comprised peripheral blood. The receptors were gathered from a human donor in a cohort sampled during active COVID-19.

This clone has just a few counts. This sequence joins TRBV5-1 and TRBJ1-4; maybe TRBD1 (5 bases). The CDR3 spans 14 residues. V lost 0 bases to trimming and J lost 8 bases, with 11 bases between them. The V gene's germline CDR1 is SGHRS and CDR2 YFSETQ. As DNA, the CDR3 is TGCGCCAGCAGCTTGGAAGGACAAGTCGAAAAACTGTTTTTT. Its translation is CASSLEGQVEKLFF.

This chain joins TRBV6-1 and TRBJ2-3; 14 bases map to TRBD2. CDR1 is MNHNS, CDR2 SASEGT, per germline. The CDR3 contains 19 residues. Trimming cost V 2 bases and J 3 bases; bases outside gene matches: 10. The CDR3 spells CASSESRLAGGPFTDTQYF. The CDR3 DNA reads TGTGCCAGCAGTGAATCTCGACTAGCGGGGGGGCCATTTACAGATACGCAGTATTTT.

The gene calls are TRBV6-5 and TRBJ2-2; TRBD2 might be the D (5 bases). The CDR3 has 15 residues. With 8 bases removed from V and 1 base from J, the gap between germline ends came to 14 bases. Germline V lookup: CDR1 MNHEY, CDR2 SVGAGI. CDR3 bases: TGTGCCAGCCGGGAACAGTTGGGGAACACCGGGGAGCTGTTTTTT. Encoded protein: CASREQLGNTGELFF.

On this clone itself: The sample carries other DNA sequences with the same CDR3. The chain employs TRBV4-2 and TRBJ2-2; D may be TRBD2 (6 bases). The CDR3 length is 16 residues. V was shortened by 0 bases and J by 2 bases, with 10 bases between the two germline ends. CDR1 and CDR2 from the germline V gene are LGHNA and YNFKEQ. CDR3 DNA: TGTGCCAGCAGCCAAGAGGGGGGAACTAACACCGGGGAGCTGTTTTTT. This sequence encodes CASSQEGGTNTGELFF.

The chain joins TRBV5-6 to TRBJ1-2; the D is unclear. Trimming took 5 bases from V and 8 from J, leaving 13 bases between them. Looked up from germline, CDR1 is SGHDT and CDR2 is YYEEEE. The CDR3 contains 12 residues. This CDR3 reads CASSPDKVGYTF. The CDR3, as DNA: TGTGCCAGCAGTCCTGACAAAGTAGGCTACACCTTC.

In its sample, this clone was seen a few times. V and J are TRBV4-1 and TRBJ1-4; D remains unclear. The germline V gene has CDR1 MGHRA and CDR2 YSYEKL. The CDR3 length is 15 residues. The V and J ends lost 1 base and 2 bases respectively, with 8 bases between them. The CDR3 sequence: CASSQGEATNEKLFF. The CDR3 DNA sequence: TGCGCCAGCAGCCAAGGAGAGGCGACTAATGAAAAACTGTTTTTT.

The chain carries TRBV7-9 and TRBJ1-1; 10 nucleotides align to TRBD1. Germline V lookup: CDR1 SEHNR, CDR2 FQNEAQ (reference sequence). The CDR3 consists of 15 residues. With 5 bases clipped from V and 10 bases from J, the junction kept 13 bases outside the gene matches. In DNA, the CDR3 is TGTGCCAGCAGCCTCGGCGACAGGGGGCTTTCATCAGCTTTCTTT. Protein sequence: CASSLGDRGLSSAFF.

The chain combines TRBV7-9 with TRBJ1-6; 7 bases map to TRBD1. V dropped 2 bases and J dropped 8; count of bases not matched to a gene: 6. Germline V gene sequence: CDR1 SEHNR, CDR2 FQNEAQ (reference sequence). The CDR3 loop spans 15 amino acids. The CDR3 DNA is TGTGCCAGCAGCTTAACAGGGGCGCAGGATTCACCCCTCCACTTT. It codes for CASSLTGAQDSPLHF.

The V and J genes are TRBV7-9 and TRBJ2-7; 14 bases are a match to TRBD2. CDR1 SEHNR and CDR2 FQNEAQ come from the germline V gene (reference sequence). The V segment lost 3 bases and the J segment 12 bases; nucleotides outside the gene matches: 10. The CDR3 runs 15 residues. CDR3 coding DNA: TGTGCCAGCAGCTTTGCCGGGACTAGCGGGAGTCGTATGTACGTC. This translates into CASSFAGTSGSRMYV.

The genes are TRBV5-1 and TRBJ2-2; D gene uncertain. CDR1 SGHRS and CDR2 YFSETQ come from the germline V gene. The V end was cut by 0 bases, the J end by 2 bases, with 8 bases between. CDR3 length: 15 amino acids. CDR3 sequence (DNA): TGCGCCAGCAGCTTGGTAGCACTTAACACCGGGGAGCTGTTTTTT. Amino acids: CASSLVALNTGELFF.

The CDR3 region is CATSRDSGGGPDTQYF. The CDR3 DNA reads as TGTGCCACCAGCAGAGATTCCGGGGGAGGGCCAGATACGCAGTATTTT. The chain links TRBV15 to TRBJ2-3; 7 positions agree with TRBD2. The V gene's germline CDR1 is LNHNV and CDR2 YYDKDF (reference sequence). Trimming at V came to 0 bases and at J to 4 bases, leaving 7 bases not matched to a gene. CDR3 length equals 16 residues. The whole variable domain, remainder taken from reference TRBV15 and TRBJ2-3, is DAMVIQNPRYQVTQFGKPVTLSCSQTLNHNVMYWYQQKSSQAPKLLFHYYDKDFNNEADTPDNFQSRRPNTSFCFLDIRSPGLGDTAMYLCATSRDSGGGPDTQYFGPGTRLTVL.

This clone was picked up one time. The rearrangement links TRBV6-5 to TRBJ1-5, with D uncertain. Germline lookup yields CDR1 MNHEY and CDR2 SVGAGI. The V end lost 2 bases, the J end lost 5 bases, and 10 bases lay between the germline ends. The CDR3 spans 14 residues. The CDR3 is CASSYGRSYQPQHF. Here the CDR3 DNA reads TGTGCCAGCAGTTACGGGAGATCCTATCAGCCCCAGCATTTT.

J is TRBJ1-5 and V is TRBV19; 9 bases are a match to TRBD1. CDR3 length: 16 amino acids. Germline lookup yields CDR1 LNHDA and CDR2 SQIVND (reference sequence). Trimming took 1 base from V and 5 from J; bases not matched to a gene: 6. In DNA, the CDR3 is TGTGCCAGTAGTATAGGATCGGGACAGGGCTATCAGCCCCAGCATTTT. The encoded protein is CASSIGSGQGYQPQHF.

The chain recombines TRBV6-6 with TRBJ1-5, with unresolved D. The CDR3 extends over 11 amino acids. Germline V gene sequence: CDR1 MNHNY, CDR2 SVGAGI (reference sequence). V lost 6 bases to trimming and J lost 7 bases, with 7 bases between them. The CDR3 spells CASRREQPQHF. CDR3 DNA: TGTGCCAGCAGGCGGGAACAGCCCCAGCATTTT.

The chain joins TRBV19 to TRBJ1-1; D uncertain. The CDR3 extends over 11 amino acids. CDR1 and CDR2 (germline): LNHDA, SQIVND (reference sequence). Between the trimmed V and J ends, which lost 3 bases and 4 bases, there was a span of 3 bases. The CDR3 loop is CASSIFTEAFF. CDR3 sequence (DNA): TGTGCCAGTAGTATCTTCACTGAAGCTTTCTTT. The complete variable domain, with remaining parts taken from reference TRBV19 and TRBJ1-1, reads DGGITQSPKYLFRKEGQNVTLSCEQNLNHDAMYWYRQDPGQGLRLIYYSQIVNDFQKGDIAEGYSVSREKKESFPLTVTSAQKNPTAFYLCASSIFTEAFFGQGTRLTVV.

This chain joins TRBV27 and TRBJ1-5; no clear D gene. V was pared by 7 bases and J by 4 bases, with 17 bases between. From germline, CDR1 is MNHEY and CDR2 SMNVEV (reference sequence). This CDR3 region has 15 residues. For the CDR3, the DNA is TGTGCCAGCAAATCTGAGACAATCGGAAATCAGCCCCAGCATTTT. Amino acid sequence: CASKSETIGNQPQHF.

This chain uses TRBV6-5 with TRBJ1-2; D remains ambiguous. V dropped 2 bases and J dropped 5 bases, with 9 bases sitting between them. Germline V lookup: CDR1 MNHEY, CDR2 SVGAGI. The CDR3 has 13 amino acids. This CDR3 is CASSYPNGYGYTF. Written as DNA, the CDR3 is TGTGCCAGCAGTTACCCCAACGGGTATGGCTACACCTTC.

V usage is TRBV19 and J usage is TRBJ2-2; tentative D call: TRBD1 (5 bases). This CDR3 comprises 14 residues. Trimming pared 3 bases from V and 4 bases from J, leaving 9 bases between. The germline gives CDR1 LNHDA, CDR2 SQIVND (reference sequence). Here the CDR3 DNA reads TGTGCCAGTAGTATGGTCCAGGGCACCGGGGAGCTGTTTTTT. As protein: CASSMVQGTGELFF.

The V gene is TRBV5-1, the J gene TRBJ1-2; 12 bases match TRBD1. The CDR3 loop spans 14 amino acids. Unmatched junction bases numbered 6, after V lost 4 bases and J lost 8 bases. CDR1 is SGHRS and CDR2 is YFSETQ in the germline V gene. CDR3 sequence (DNA): TGCGCCAGCAGCCCCGGGACAGGGGGCTTCGGCTACACCTTC. Encoded protein: CASSPGTGGFGYTF.

The chain joins TRBV5-1 to TRBJ1-4; no firm D call. The V and J ends lost 0 bases and 8 bases respectively, with 8 bases between them. The germline gives CDR1 SGHRS, CDR2 YFSETQ. There are 13 residues in the CDR3. CDR3 in amino acids: CASSLGRGEKLFF. Written as DNA, the CDR3 is TGCGCCAGCAGCTTGGGTCGAGGCGAAAAACTGTTTTTT. Based on the CDR3 plus reference TRBV5-1 and TRBJ1-4, the full variable domain is KAGVTQTPRYLIKTRGQQVTLSCSPISGHRSVSWYQQTPGQGLQFLFEYFSETQRNKGNFPGRFSGRQFSNSRSEMNVSTLELGDSALYLCASSLGRGEKLFFGSGTQLSVL.

This clone showed up just a few times. The sample carries other DNA sequences with the same CDR3. The chain joins TRBV7-9 to TRBJ2-2; D is possibly TRBD2 (6 bases). Trimming took off 5 bases at V and 3 bases at J, with 16 bases between the two ends. This CDR3 has 16 amino acids. Germline CDR1 SEHNR, CDR2 FQNEAQ (reference sequence). The chain's CDR3 is CASSKARGLDTGELFF. CDR3 DNA: TGTGCCAGCAGCAAAGCGCGGGGTCTGGACACCGGGGAGCTGTTTTTT.

The genes are TRBV10-3 and TRBJ1-3; TRBD1 matches 7 bases. Losses at the gene ends were 8 bases for V and 4 bases for J; bases not matched to a gene: 8. Germline CDR1 ENHRY, CDR2 SYGVKD. The CDR3 totals 14 residues. CDR3 region: CAILPEGAGNTIYF. CDR3 DNA sequence: TGTGCCATCCTACCGGAGGGGGCAGGAAACACCATATATTTT.

This clone came up a few times. The genes are TRBV19 and TRBJ1-5, with a tentative D call TRBD1 (5 bases). CDR3 size: 12 residues. V gave up 1 base and J gave up 9 bases, with 7 bases separating them. CDR1 is LNHDA and CDR2 is SQIVND in the germline V gene (reference sequence). CDR3 DNA sequence: TGTGCCAGTAGTATAGCAGGGCTGCCCCAGCATTTT. Translation: CASSIAGLPQHF.